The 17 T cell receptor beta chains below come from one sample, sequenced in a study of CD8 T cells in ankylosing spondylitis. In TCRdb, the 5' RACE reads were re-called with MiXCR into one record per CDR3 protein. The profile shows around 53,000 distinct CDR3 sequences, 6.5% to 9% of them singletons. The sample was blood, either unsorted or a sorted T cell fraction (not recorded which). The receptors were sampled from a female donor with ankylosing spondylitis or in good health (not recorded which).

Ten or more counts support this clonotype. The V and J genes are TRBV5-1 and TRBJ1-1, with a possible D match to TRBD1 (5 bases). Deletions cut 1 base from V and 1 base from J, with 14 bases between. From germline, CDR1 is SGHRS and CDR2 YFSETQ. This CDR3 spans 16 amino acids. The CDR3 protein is CASSLRSDSANTEAFF. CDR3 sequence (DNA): TGCGCCAGCAGCTTGAGGAGCGACAGTGCGAACACTGAAGCTTTCTTT.

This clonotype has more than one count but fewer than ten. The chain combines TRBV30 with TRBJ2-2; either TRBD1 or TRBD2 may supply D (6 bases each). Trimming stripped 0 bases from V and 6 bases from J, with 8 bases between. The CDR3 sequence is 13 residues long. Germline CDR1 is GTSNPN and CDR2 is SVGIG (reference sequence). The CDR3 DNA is TGTGCCTGGAGTGTACGGGGGCCCGGGGAGCTGTTTTTT. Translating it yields CAWSVRGPGELFF.

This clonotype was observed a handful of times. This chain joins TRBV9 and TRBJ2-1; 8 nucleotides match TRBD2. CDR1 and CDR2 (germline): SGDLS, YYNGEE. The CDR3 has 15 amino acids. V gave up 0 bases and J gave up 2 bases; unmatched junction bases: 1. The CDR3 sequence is CASSVEGLAYNEQFF. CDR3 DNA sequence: TGTGCCAGCAGCGTAGAGGGACTAGCCTACAATGAGCAGTTCTTC.

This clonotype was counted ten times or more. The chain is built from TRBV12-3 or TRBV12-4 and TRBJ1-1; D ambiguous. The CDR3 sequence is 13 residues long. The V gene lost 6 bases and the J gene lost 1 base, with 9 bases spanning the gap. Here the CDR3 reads CASRQPGNTEAFF. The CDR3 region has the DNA TGTGCCAGCAGGCAGCCCGGGAACACTGAAGCTTTCTTT.

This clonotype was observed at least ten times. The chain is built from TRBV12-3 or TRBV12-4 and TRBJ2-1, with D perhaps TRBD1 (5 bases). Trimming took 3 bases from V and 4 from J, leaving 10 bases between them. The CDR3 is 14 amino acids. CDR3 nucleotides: TGTGCCAGCAGTTTTAGGGGATATTACAATGAGCAGTTCTTC. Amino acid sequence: CASSFRGYYNEQFF.

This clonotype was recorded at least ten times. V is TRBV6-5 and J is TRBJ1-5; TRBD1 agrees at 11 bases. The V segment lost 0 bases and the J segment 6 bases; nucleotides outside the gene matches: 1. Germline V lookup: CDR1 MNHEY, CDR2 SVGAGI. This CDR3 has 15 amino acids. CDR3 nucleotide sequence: TGTGCCAGCAGTTACTCTGGGACAGGGGGTCAGCCCCAGCATTTT. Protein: CASSYSGTGGQPQHF.

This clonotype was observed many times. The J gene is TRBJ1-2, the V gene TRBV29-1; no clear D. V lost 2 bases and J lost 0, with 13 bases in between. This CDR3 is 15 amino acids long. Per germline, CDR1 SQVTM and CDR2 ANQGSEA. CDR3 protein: CSVESAGPANYGYTF. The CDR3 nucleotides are TGCAGCGTTGAATCCGCAGGACCCGCTAACTATGGCTACACCTTC.

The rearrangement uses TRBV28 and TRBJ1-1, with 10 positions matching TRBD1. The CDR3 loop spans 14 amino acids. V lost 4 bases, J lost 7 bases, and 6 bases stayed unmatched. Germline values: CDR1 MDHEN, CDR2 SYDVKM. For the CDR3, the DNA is TGTGCCAGCAGTTCACCCGGGACAGGGGATGAAGCTTTCTTT. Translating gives CASSSPGTGDEAFF.

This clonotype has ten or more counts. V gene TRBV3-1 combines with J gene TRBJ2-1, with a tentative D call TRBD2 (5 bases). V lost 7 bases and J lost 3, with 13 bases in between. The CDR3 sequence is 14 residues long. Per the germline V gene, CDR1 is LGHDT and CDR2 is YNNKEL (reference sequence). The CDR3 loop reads CASTPSGVYNEQFF. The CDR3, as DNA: TGTGCCAGCACCCCCTCCGGGGTCTACAATGAGCAGTTCTTC.

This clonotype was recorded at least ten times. This chain's CDR3 is CASSPRHPGVYEQYV. The CDR3 region has the DNA TGCGCCAGCAGCCCAAGGCACCCGGGAGTTTACGAGCAGTACGTC. V is TRBV4-1 and J is TRBJ2-7, with a weak D call TRBD2 (6 bases). Germline V gene data show CDR1 as MGHRA and CDR2 as YSYEKL. The V end was cut by 4 bases, the J end by 4 bases, with 17 bases between. This CDR3 contains 15 residues.

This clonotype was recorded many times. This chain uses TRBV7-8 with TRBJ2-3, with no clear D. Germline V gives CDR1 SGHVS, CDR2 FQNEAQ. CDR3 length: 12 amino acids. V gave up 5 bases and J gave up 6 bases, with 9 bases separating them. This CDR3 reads CASSPKTDTQYF. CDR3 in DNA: TGTGCCAGCAGCCCTAAAACCGATACGCAGTATTTT.

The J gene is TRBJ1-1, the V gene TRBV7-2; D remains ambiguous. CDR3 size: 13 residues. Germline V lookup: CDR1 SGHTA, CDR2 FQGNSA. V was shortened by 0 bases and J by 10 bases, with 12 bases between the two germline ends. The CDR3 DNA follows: TGTGCCAGCAGCTTAGCGCTTGAGAAGCGAGCTTTCTTT. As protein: CASSLALEKRAFF.

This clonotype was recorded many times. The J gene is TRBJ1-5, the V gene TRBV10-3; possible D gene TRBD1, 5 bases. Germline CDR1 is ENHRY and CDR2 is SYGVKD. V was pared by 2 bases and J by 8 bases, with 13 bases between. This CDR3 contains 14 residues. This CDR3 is CAISEEAGKKPQHF. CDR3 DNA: TGTGCCATCAGTGAGGAGGCAGGGAAGAAGCCCCAGCATTTT.

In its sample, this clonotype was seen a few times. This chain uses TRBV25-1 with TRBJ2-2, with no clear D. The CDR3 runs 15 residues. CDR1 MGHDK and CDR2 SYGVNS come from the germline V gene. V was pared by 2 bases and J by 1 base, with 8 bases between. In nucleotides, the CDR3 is TGTGCCAGCAGTGAACAGATCTTGAACACCGGGGAGCTGTTTTTT. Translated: CASSEQILNTGELFF.

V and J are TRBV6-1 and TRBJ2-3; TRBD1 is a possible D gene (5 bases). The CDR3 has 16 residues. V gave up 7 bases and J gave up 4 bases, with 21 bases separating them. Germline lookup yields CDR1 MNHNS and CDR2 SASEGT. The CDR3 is CASTERVLSRADTQYF. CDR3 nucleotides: TGTGCCAGCACCGAAAGGGTTCTTAGCAGGGCAGATACGCAGTATTTT.

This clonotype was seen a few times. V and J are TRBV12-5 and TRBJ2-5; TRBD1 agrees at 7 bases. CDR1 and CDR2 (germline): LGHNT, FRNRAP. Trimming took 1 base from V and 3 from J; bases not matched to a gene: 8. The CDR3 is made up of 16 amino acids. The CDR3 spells CASGLANRGHKETQYF. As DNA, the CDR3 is TGTGCTAGTGGTTTGGCCAACAGGGGCCACAAAGAGACCCAGTACTTC.

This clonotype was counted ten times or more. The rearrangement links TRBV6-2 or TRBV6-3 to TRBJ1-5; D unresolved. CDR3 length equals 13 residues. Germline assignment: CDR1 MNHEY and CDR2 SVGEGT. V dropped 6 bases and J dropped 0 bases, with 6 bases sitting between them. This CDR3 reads CASRDASNQPQHF. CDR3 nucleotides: TGTGCCAGCAGGGACGCTAGCAATCAGCCCCAGCATTTT.